This T cell receptor (beta chain) was sequenced during a study of cytomegalovirus exposure and HLA in healthy donors. About the study: According to later analysis, the same platform produced the roughly 130 validation and over 600 first-cohort repertoires.

The germline V gene encodes CDR1 ENHRY and CDR2 SYGVKD. The length of the CDR3 is 13 residues. The V and J ends lost 3 bases and 1 base respectively, with 6 bases between them. TCRdb keeps only in-frame clones here, not all; method: immunoSEQ multiplex PCR. Here the sample spans some 120,000 clones, approximately 95% being singletons. This receptor was taken from a man aged 18 to 29 in good health and CMV-seronegative. The sequencing sample was made of PBMCs. The V and J genes are TRBV10-3 and TRBJ1-1; D remains ambiguous. CDR3: CAISDQWNTEAFF. CDR3 nucleotide sequence: TGTGCCATCAGTGACCAATGGAACACTGAAGCTTTCTTT.